At least ten counts were recorded for the clone carrying this T cell receptor (beta chain). Its target is not known. These data are taken from a study of CD8 T cells in ankylosing spondylitis. Regarding the study as a whole: Among TCR beta sequences, a motif of eight highly homologous variants appeared characteristic of ankylosing spondylitis blood. Significant enrichment of disease-linked clones was reportedly seen in matched ankylosing spondylitis synovial fluid. Earlier authors reported some of these motif variants in reactive arthritis synovial fluid and blood.

Making use of molecular barcodes, quantitative 5'-RACE generated TCR beta libraries. From the 5' RACE reads, TCRdb called clonotypes with MiXCR, one entry per CDR3 protein. The data hold 200,000 or so distinct CDR3 sequences, with about an eighth observed a single time. Trimming removed 4 bases from V and 6 bases from J; junction bases left unmatched: 7. Germline CDR1 SGDLS, CDR2 YYNGEE. CDR3 size: 15 residues. Sequences were obtained from blood, either unsorted or a sorted T cell fraction (not recorded which). This chain links TRBV9 with TRBJ2-1; 10 bases are a match to TRBD2. The source is a female donor with ankylosing spondylitis or in good health (not recorded which). Here the CDR3 reads CASSLSGRAGNEQFF. CDR3 in DNA: TGTGCCAGCAGCTTGAGCGGGAGGGCCGGCAATGAGCAGTTCTTC.